A single sample gave rise to the 4 T cell receptor beta chains below, sequenced in a study of siplizumab effects on memory and regulatory T cells. The data were produced by immunoSEQ multiplex PCR, yet TCRdb's version contains in-frame clones alone and is incomplete. The sample lists over 65,000 clones, around 93% occurring once. The sequenced sample consisted of CD8+ T cells sorted from blood. These receptors were taken from a human donor in good health.

This clone has only one observation. The rearrangement links TRBV10-3 to TRBJ2-2; D is undetermined. The CDR3 extends over 13 amino acids. Trimming took 2 bases from V and 6 from J, leaving 7 bases between them. Germline V gives CDR1 ENHRY, CDR2 SYGVKD. The CDR3 here is CAISEDSPGELFF. The CDR3 region has the DNA TGTGCCATCAGTGAGGACTCCCCCGGGGAGCTGTTTTTT.

This clone has just one count. The chain is built from TRBV5-1 and TRBJ2-5, with D perhaps given as TRBD1 or TRBD2 (5 bases each). V gave up 4 bases and J gave up 1 base, with 17 bases separating them. This CDR3 contains 16 residues. In germline, CDR1 is SGHRS, CDR2 YFSETQ. The CDR3, as DNA: TGCGCCAGCAGCGCCCCACTAGAAGGGGTCCAAGAGACCCAGTACTTC. This encodes CASSAPLEGVQETQYF.

The chain recombines TRBV6-5 with TRBJ2-7, with 7 positions matching TRBD2. Germline loops: CDR1 MNHEY, CDR2 SVGAGI. Trimming at V came to 4 bases and at J to 2 bases, leaving 5 bases not matched to a gene. The CDR3 spans 14 residues. Here the CDR3 reads CASSSASGPYEQYF. CDR3 sequence (DNA): TGTGCCAGCAGTTCGGCTAGCGGACCCTACGAGCAGTACTTC.

The chain uses TRBV10-3 and TRBJ2-5; unclear D gene. V lost 0 bases, J lost 0 bases, and 5 bases lay in between. The CDR3 is 14 residues long. CDR1 ENHRY and CDR2 SYGVKD come from the germline V gene. Here the CDR3 reads CAISESGYQETQYF. DNA of the CDR3: TGTGCCATCAGTGAGTCGGGGTACCAAGAGACCCAGTACTTC.